These 20 T cell receptor beta chains share one sample of origin, sequenced in a study of T cells in Graves' hyperthyroidism and ophthalmopathy. What was amplified from RNA transcripts were TCR beta CDR3 regions. The HTBI set primed first-round TCR CDR3 RT-PCR. A single record per CDR3 protein comes from TCRdb applying MiXCR to the multiplex PCR reads. The repertoire includes about 620,000 distinct CDR3 sequences, 15% to 20% of them detected once, and 3% to 4.5% sits in the top ten. What was sequenced was blood. Source of these receptors: a woman aged 25 to 39 with Graves' hyperthyroidism.

This clonotype was counted only a few times. J is TRBJ2-2 and V is TRBV6-1; D may correspond to TRBD1 or TRBD2 (5 bases each). From germline, CDR1 is MNHNS and CDR2 SASEGT. Trimming cost V 5 bases and J 9 bases, with 19 bases left between them. This CDR3 region has 15 residues. The CDR3, as DNA: TGTGCCAGCAGTAACACCGGGACGGGCTCTCGGGAGCTGTTTTTT. Translation gives CASSNTGTGSRELFF.

There are a few counts of this clonotype. J is TRBJ1-5 and V is TRBV12-3 or TRBV12-4; D unclear. Trimming took 3 bases from V and 7 from J, leaving 10 bases between them. The length of the CDR3 is 13 residues. The CDR3 spells CASSFRGQQPQHF. The DNA for the CDR3 is TGTGCCAGCAGTTTTCGGGGTCAACAGCCCCAGCATTTT.

The J gene is TRBJ2-1, the V gene TRBV19; 8 bases line up with TRBD2. Per the germline V gene, CDR1 is LNHDA and CDR2 is SQIVND (reference sequence). The CDR3 has 15 amino acids. V gave up 5 bases and J gave up 2 bases; unmatched junction bases: 5. This CDR3 reads CASSVLAAAYNEQFF. In nucleotides, the CDR3 is TGTGCCAGTAGTGTACTAGCGGCTGCCTACAATGAGCAGTTCTTC. Supplemented by reference TRBV19 and TRBJ2-1, the full variable domain reads DGGITQSPKYLFRKEGQNVTLSCEQNLNHDAMYWYRQDPGQGLRLIYYSQIVNDFQKGDIAEGYSVSREKKESFPLTVTSAQKNPTAFYLCASSVLAAAYNEQFFGPGTRLTVL.

The V and J genes are TRBV9 and TRBJ2-5; 8 nucleotides line up with TRBD2. The germline V gene has CDR1 SGDLS and CDR2 YYNGEE. V lost 0 bases and J lost 5; bases outside the gene matches: 6. The length of the CDR3 is 15 residues. CDR3 protein: CASSVAGLALETQYF. The CDR3, as DNA: TGTGCCAGCAGCGTAGCCGGACTAGCCCTGGAGACCCAGTACTTC. The whole variable domain, filled in from reference TRBV9 and TRBJ2-5, reads DSGVTQTPKHLITATGQRVTLRCSPRSGDLSVYWYQQSLDQGLQFLIQYYNGEERAKGNILERFSAQQFPDLHSELNLSSLELGDSALYFCASSVAGLALETQYFGPGTRLLVL.

This clonotype was seen a few times. The chain recombines TRBV5-1 with TRBJ2-7; weak D call: TRBD1 (6 bases). Germline assignment: CDR1 SGHRS and CDR2 YFSETQ. There are 17 residues in the CDR3. V was trimmed by 0 bases and J by 2 bases, leaving 18 bases between them. The DNA of the CDR3 is TGCGCCAGCAGCTTGGTAACAGGGAATGATTGGGCCTACGAGCAGTACTTC. Amino acids: CASSLVTGNDWAYEQYF. Full variable domain (rest looked up from reference TRBV5-1 and TRBJ2-7): KAGVTQTPRYLIKTRGQQVTLSCSPISGHRSVSWYQQTPGQGLQFLFEYFSETQRNKGNFPGRFSGRQFSNSRSEMNVSTLELGDSALYLCASSLVTGNDWAYEQYFGPGTRLTVT.

This clonotype has at least ten counts. This rearrangement joins TRBV11-2 to TRBJ2-6, with D maybe TRBD1 (6 bases). V gave up 7 bases and J gave up 1 base, with 14 bases separating them. The CDR3 has 16 amino acids. CDR1 and CDR2 (germline): SGHAT, FQNNGV. In DNA, the CDR3 is TGTGCCAGCATATCCCTCAGGGGATCTGGGGCCAACGTCCTGACTTTC. Its protein product is CASISLRGSGANVLTF.

The chain combines TRBV20-1 with TRBJ2-7; D is possibly TRBD2 (6 bases). Trimming took 0 bases from V and 5 from J, leaving 17 bases between them. CDR3 size: 15 residues. Per the germline V gene, CDR1 is DFQATT and CDR2 is SNEGSKA (reference sequence). The CDR3 spells CSARDRRAGPHEQYF. CDR3 DNA sequence: TGCAGTGCTAGAGACCGGAGGGCCGGTCCCCACGAGCAGTACTTC.

The chain combines TRBV4-3 with TRBJ2-7; no firm D call. This CDR3 spans 14 amino acids. V lost 1 base and J lost 2, with 9 bases in between. The V gene's germline CDR1 is LGHNA and CDR2 YSLEER. The CDR3 DNA follows: TGCGCCAGCAGCCAAGTAGACGCAGCCTACGAGCAGTACTTC. Protein: CASSQVDAAYEQYF.

The rearrangement links TRBV20-1 to TRBJ2-7, with TRBD2 matching over 10 bases. The germline V gene encodes CDR1 DFQATT and CDR2 SNEGSKA (reference sequence). With 1 base clipped from V and 4 bases from J, the junction kept 10 bases outside the gene matches. The CDR3 runs to 16 residues. The CDR3 is CSARARGLAVTYEQYF. The CDR3 coding sequence is TGCAGTGCTAGAGCACGCGGACTAGCGGTTACTTACGAGCAGTACTTC.

V usage is TRBV11-3 and J usage is TRBJ2-6; the D gene is possibly TRBD2 (6 bases). The V end was cut by 4 bases, the J end by 1 base, with 11 bases between. The CDR3 extends over 16 amino acids. Germline lookup yields CDR1 SGHNT and CDR2 YENEEA. This CDR3 reads CASSSTRGSGANVLTF. The DNA of the CDR3 is TGTGCCAGCAGCTCCACCCGGGGGTCTGGGGCCAACGTCCTGACTTTC. Supplemented by reference TRBV11-3 and TRBJ2-6, the full variable domain reads EAGVVQSPRYKIIEKKQPVAFWCNPISGHNTLYWYLQNLGQGPELLIRYENEEAVDDSQLPKDRFSAERLKGVDSTLKIQPAELGDSAVYLCASSSTRGSGANVLTFGAGSRLTVL.

This chain joins TRBV5-6 and TRBJ2-3, with TRBD1 matching over 8 bases. CDR1 SGHDT and CDR2 YYEEEE come from the germline V gene. The CDR3 extends over 14 amino acids. With V trimmed by 4 bases and J by 3 bases, 4 bases remained unmatched. The CDR3 reads CASSIRQGTDTQYF. For the CDR3, the DNA is TGTGCCAGCAGCATCCGACAGGGGACAGATACGCAGTATTTT.

This clonotype has just a few counts. The chain recombines TRBV6-2 or TRBV6-3 with TRBJ1-1, with no clear D. The CDR3 is 15 amino acids. Per the germline V gene, CDR1 is MNHEY and CDR2 is SVGEGT. Trimming left V 2 bases short and J 1 base short, with 11 bases between. CDR3 residues: CASSYVPDPNTEAFF. CDR3 bases: TGTGCCAGCAGTTACGTGCCAGACCCGAACACTGAAGCTTTCTTT.

This clonotype was seen many times. This rearrangement joins TRBV7-3 to TRBJ2-7, with 9 bases aligning to TRBD1. V dropped 2 bases and J dropped 5; count of bases not matched to a gene: 10. CDR1 is SGHTA, CDR2 FQGTGA, per germline. This CDR3 spans 16 amino acids. CDR3: CASSLAPGQGINEQYF. CDR3 bases: TGTGCCAGCAGCTTAGCCCCGGGACAGGGAATCAACGAGCAGTACTTC.

This clonotype came up many times. The chain joins TRBV27 to TRBJ2-5; 15 nucleotides line up with TRBD2. The trim removed 5 bases at V and 5 bases at J, leaving 6 bases unmatched. Per germline, CDR1 MNHEY and CDR2 SMNVEV (reference sequence). This CDR3 comprises 16 residues. CDR3 DNA sequence: TGTGCCAGCAGTAAAGGACTAGCGGGAGGGCAGGAGACCCAGTACTTC. Its translation is CASSKGLAGGQETQYF.

This clonotype was detected many times. The rearrangement joins TRBV27 to TRBJ2-1, with 12 bases identical to TRBD2. In germline, CDR1 is MNHEY, CDR2 SMNVEV (reference sequence). There are 16 residues in the CDR3. Unmatched junction bases numbered 9, after V lost 6 bases and J lost 6 bases. The CDR3 sequence: CASSNYLAGGFNEQFF. In nucleotides, the CDR3 is TGTGCCAGCAGCAATTATCTAGCGGGAGGGTTCAATGAGCAGTTCTTC.

Worth noting for this clonotype: A much larger clone sits a single nucleotide away, making a read error possible. The V gene is TRBV7-9, the J gene TRBJ2-5; D gene unclear. The V gene lost 7 bases and the J gene lost 0 bases, with 12 bases spanning the gap. Germline loops: CDR1 SEHNR, CDR2 FQNEAQ (reference sequence). This CDR3 has 14 residues. CDR3 amino acids: CASNPQLNQETQYF. The CDR3, as DNA: TGTGCCAGCAACCCCCAACTGAACCAAGAGACCCAGTACTTC.

In this sample, this clonotype turned up many times. Germline and junction disagree at one end, which may indicate a read error. J is TRBJ2-3 and V is TRBV2, with 9 bases lining up with TRBD2. This CDR3 region has 15 residues. The germline gives CDR1 SNHLY, CDR2 FYNNEI. CDR3 DNA: TGTGCCAGCAGGGAAGTTAGCGGGAGTACAGATACGCAGTATTTT. This translates into CASREVSGSTDTQYF. The complete variable domain, with remaining parts taken from reference TRBV2 and TRBJ2-3, reads EPEVTQTPSHQVTQMGQEVILRCVPISNHLYFYWYRQILGQKVEFLVSFYNNEISEKSEIFDDQFSVERPDGSNFTLKIRSTKLEDSAMYFCASREVSGSTDTQYFGPGTRLTVL.

Of note for this clonotype: This may stem from a read error, because a much larger clone lies one nucleotide away. The chain links TRBV30 to TRBJ1-5; D not resolved. Germline CDR1 GTSNPN, CDR2 SVGIG (reference sequence). This CDR3 has 14 amino acids. CDR3 sequence reads: CAWSSGRFNQPQDF. The DNA for the CDR3 is TGTGCCTGGAGTTCTGGCCGTTTCAATCAGCCCCAGGATTTT.

This clonotype has at least ten counts. This chain joins TRBV5-1 and TRBJ2-7; 7 nucleotides align to TRBD1. The CDR3 is 14 amino acids. Trimming cost V 3 bases and J 0 bases; bases outside gene matches: 3. The germline gives CDR1 SGHRS, CDR2 YFSETQ. CDR3: CASSYRDSSYEQYF. The CDR3 nucleotides read TGCGCCAGCAGCTACCGGGACAGCTCCTACGAGCAGTACTTC.

This clonotype was seen at least ten times. The gene calls are TRBV24-1 and TRBJ2-2; D is unclear. The CDR3 extends over 15 amino acids. The V end was cut by 0 bases, the J end by 0 bases, with 4 bases between. Per germline, CDR1 KGHDR and CDR2 SFDVKD. The CDR3 coding sequence is TGTGCCACCAGTGATTTGGGGACGAACACCGGGGAGCTGTTTTTT. This codes for CATSDLGTNTGELFF.